A selection of T cell receptor beta chains follows, all from one sample in a study of CXCR4 blockade with PD-1 therapy in pancreatic cancer. Clones were sequenced by immunoSEQ multiplex PCR, and TCRdb holds only the in-frame ones, with some missing. In the table there are 5,200 or so clones, 45% to 60% of which are singletons. Sequencing was carried out using tumor tissue. These receptor sequences come from a human donor with pancreatic ductal adenocarcinoma. Both conserved end residues are part of each CDR3. Each record gives: clone size, D gene, V gene, J gene, CDR3 DNA, CDR3 protein. The D gene is left open where the match is weak. Clone size appears in some rows only: once, few, many, or a class for an expanded clone.

>few|-|TRBV1|TRBJ2-7
TGCGCCAGCAGCCAAGAGAAGCGGGGGTACTCCTACGAGCAGTACTTC
CASSQEKRGYSYEQYF
>-|TRBD2|TRBV28|TRBJ2-7
TGTGCCAGCGGGGGGATTAGCGGGAACTACGAGCAGTACTTC
CASGGISGNYEQYF
>-|-|TRBV28|TRBJ2-1
TGTGCCAGCAGGCTCCGGGACTACAATGAGCAGTTCTTC
CASRLRDYNEQFF
>-|-|TRBV19|TRBJ1-5
TGTGCCAGTAGCGGGACAAGTATCAATCAGCCCCAGCATTTT
CASSGTSINQPQHF
>-|-|TRBV30|TRBJ2-7
TGTGCCTGGAGTGTTGGAGGTCGGTACGAGCAGTACTTC
CAWSVGGRYEQYF
>few|-|TRBV28|TRBJ1-1
TGTGCCAGCAGCTCCGGACAGACGAACACTGAAGCTTTCTTT
CASSSGQTNTEAFF
>-|-|TRBV28|TRBJ2-3
TGTGCCAGCATTCCGAGGAAGGAGTCTAGCACAGATACGCAGTATTTT
CASIPRKESSTDTQYF
>-|-|TRBV1|TRBJ2-2
TGCGCCAGCAGCCAAGAATCGGTAGCGGGAGGCCCGGGCACCGGGGAGCTGTTTTTT
CASSQESVAGGPGTGELFF
>-|-|TRBV12-5|TRBJ1-6
TGTGCTAGTGGTCCACAGACCCTTAATTCACCCCTCCACTTT
CASGPQTLNSPLHF
>medium-sized|TRBD1|TRBV9|TRBJ2-5
TGTGCCAGCAGCTCGGACAGGTCACAAGAGACCCAGTACTTC
CASSSDRSQETQYF
>-|-|TRBV19|TRBJ1-1
TGTGCCAGTAGTGCCCAGGTGAACACTGAAGCTTTCTTT
CASSAQVNTEAFF
>-|TRBD1|TRBV6-8|TRBJ2-7
TGTGCCAGCAGTGGTGGGGCAGGGGGCTACGAGCAGTACTTC
CASSGGAGGYEQYF
>-|-|TRBV11-3|TRBJ2-2
TGTGCCAGCAGCTTAGGGCTAGCTGGTACCGGGGAGCTGTTTTTT
CASSLGLAGTGELFF
>-|TRBD2|TRBV9|TRBJ2-5
TGTGCCAGCAGCCCCAGCGGGGGCCAAGAGACCCAGTACTTC
CASSPSGGQETQYF
>-|TRBD2|TRBV29-1|TRBJ2-7
TGCAGCGTTGGGAGTGCGGCTAGCGGGAGGGGCGAGCAGTACTTC
CSVGSAASGRGEQYF
>-|TRBD1|TRBV19|TRBJ1-2
TGTGCCAGTAACTTGACAGGGGGCGTCGGTAACTATGGCTACACCTTC
CASNLTGGVGNYGYTF
>-|TRBD2|TRBV29-1|TRBJ2-3
TGCAGCGTTGGACTAGCGGGGGGGCAGGGCACAGATACGCAGTATTTT
CSVGLAGGQGTDTQYF
>-|-|TRBV1|TRBJ2-2
TGCGCCAGCAGCCAAGAGTCAGGGTGGGGCGGGGAGCTGTTTTTT
CASSQESGWGGELFF
>few|-|TRBV6-8|TRBJ1-1
TGTGCCATCAGCGACTACCTTGGGGGGATCCTTGAAGCTTTCTTT
CAISDYLGGILEAFF
>-|-|TRBV28|TRBJ1-1
TGTGCCAGCAGTTTACCCGGGATCACTGAAGCTTTCTTT
CASSLPGITEAFF
>-|TRBD2|TRBV9|TRBJ2-3
TGTGCCAGCAGCATTAGCGGGGGGAGGGCAGATACGCAGTATTTT
CASSISGGRADTQYF
>-|TRBD1|TRBV11-3|TRBJ2-7
TGTGCCAGCAGCGACCCGACAGGGTCGAACGAGCAGTACTTC
CASSDPTGSNEQYF
>few|-|TRBV15|TRBJ1-1
TGTGCCACCAGCAGAGCTAGGGCAAACACTGAAGCTTTCTTT
CATSRARANTEAFF
>few|TRBD2|TRBV6-8|TRBJ2-2
TGTGCCAGCACCGGACTAGCGGGAGGAATCACCGGGGAGCTATTTTTT
CASTGLAGGITGELFF
>few|TRBD1|TRBV19|TRBJ1-6
TGTGCCAGTAGTATACGACAGGGAAGATCACCCCTCCACTTT
CASSIRQGRSPLHF
>few|TRBD2|TRBV18|TRBJ2-1
TGTGCCAGCTCACCTATGCTAGCGGGAGGTGGTGAGCAGTTCTTC
CASSPMLAGGGEQFF
>-|-|TRBV18|TRBJ2-7
TGTGCCAGCTCACCATCTCCGGGGGCGTCCGACGAGCAGTACTTC
CASSPSPGASDEQYF
>-|-|TRBV15|TRBJ2-3
TGTGCCACCAGCAGAGCCCTGGCGGTTGATATGCAGTATTTT
CATSRALAVDMQYF
>-|-|TRBV19|TRBJ2-2
TGTGCCAGTAGTCACCTAGGAACCGGGGAGCTGTTTTTT
CASSHLGTGELFF
>-|-|TRBV6-8|TRBJ2-1
TGTGCCAGCAGTTACTCAAGACAGATTTACAATGAGCAGTTCTTC
CASSYSRQIYNEQFF
>-|-|TRBV12-5|TRBJ2-7
TGTGCCAGTGGGGCAGCCTACGAGCAGTACTTC
CASGAAYEQYF
>-|-|TRBV29-1|TRBJ1-1
TGCAGCGTTACGGGACGGTTGAACACTGAAGCTTTCTTT
CSVTGRLNTEAFF
>-|-|TRBV19|TRBJ2-5
TGTGCCAGTAGTATATCAGGCGAGACCCAGTACTTC
CASSISGETQYF
>few|TRBD1|TRBV28|TRBJ1-4
TGTGCCAGCAGGCCGGGGACAGGGGATAATGAAAAACTGTTTTTT
CASRPGTGDNEKLFF
>few|-|TRBV1|TRBJ1-1
TGCGCCAGCAGCCAAGATTGGGACCCGCTCCTCATAAACACTGAAGCTTTCTTT
CASSQDWDPLLINTEAFF
>-|TRBD1|TRBV10-1|TRBJ2-5
TGCGCCAGCAGTGAGAATGGGACAGCCCAAGAGACCCAGTACTTC
CASSENGTAQETQYF
>-|-|TRBV7-1|TRBJ1-1
TGTGCCAGCAGCAAAACATCGAACACTGAAGCTTTCTTT
CASSKTSNTEAFF
>-|-|TRBV5-1|TRBJ2-2
TGCGCCAGCAGCCAGGAGGGGGACGTCGCCGGGGAGCTGTTTTTT
CASSQEGDVAGELFF